The 5 T cell receptor beta chains reported below all come from one sample, sequenced in a study of CD8 T cells in Susac syndrome. The RNA, about 0.45 to 1 ug, was put through reverse transcription using random hexamers. One entry per CDR3 protein, called by TCRdb with MiXCR from the immunoSEQ multiplex PCR reads. The sample records 100,000 to 150,000 distinct CDR3 sequences, about 94% being singletons. Sequencing input: CD8+ T cells from PBMCs. All receptors derive from a human donor with Susac syndrome.

CDR3 region: CASSWRGGEQFF. The CDR3 DNA follows: TGTGCCAGCAGCTGGCGGGGGGGTGAGCAGTTCTTC. The chain couples TRBV27 to TRBJ2-1; 9 nucleotides match TRBD2. The germline V gene has CDR1 MNHEY and CDR2 SMNVEV (reference sequence). There are 12 residues in the CDR3. V lost 6 bases to trimming and J lost 9 bases; unmatched junction nucleotides: 3.

The chain combines TRBV9 with TRBJ2-7; D may be TRBD1 (7 bases). Germline CDR1 and CDR2: SGDLS and YYNGEE. This CDR3 contains 14 residues. The V end lost 7 bases, the J end lost 5 bases, and 19 bases lay between the germline ends. The CDR3 DNA follows: TGTGCCAGCTCACCAGCGGAGGGGGCAAACGAGCAGTACTTC. Translated, it gives CASSPAEGANEQYF.

The V call is TRBV9, the J call TRBJ2-1; the D call may be TRBD1 or TRBD2 (5 bases each). CDR3 length: 15 residues. V lost 3 bases and J 4 bases, leaving 14 bases between the germline ends. The germline V gene encodes CDR1 SGDLS and CDR2 YYNGEE. CDR3 in DNA: TGTGCCAGCAGCGCGCCCGGGACGGGATACAATGAGCAGTTCTTC. Amino acid sequence: CASSAPGTGYNEQFF.

Only one count was recorded for this clonotype. The V gene is TRBV2, the J gene TRBJ2-3; TRBD2 aligns across 10 bases. Germline V lookup: CDR1 SNHLY, CDR2 FYNNEI. Germline trimming cut 6 bases from V and 2 bases from J; bases unmatched to any gene: 2. The CDR3 is made up of 14 amino acids. The CDR3 coding sequence is TGTGCCAGCAGAGGACTAGCGGACACAGATACGCAGTATTTT. Translation: CASRGLADTDTQYF.

The chain recombines TRBV3-1 with TRBJ2-5, with D perhaps assigned TRBD1 or TRBD2 (5 bases each). Trimming pared 5 bases from V and 1 base from J, leaving 20 bases between. The CDR3 sequence is 17 residues long. Per the germline V gene, CDR1 is LGHDT and CDR2 is YNNKEL (reference sequence). CDR3 amino acids: CASSSEGPIISQETQYF. Here the CDR3 DNA reads TGTGCCAGCAGCTCAGAGGGACCGATAATTTCCCAAGAGACCCAGTACTTC.